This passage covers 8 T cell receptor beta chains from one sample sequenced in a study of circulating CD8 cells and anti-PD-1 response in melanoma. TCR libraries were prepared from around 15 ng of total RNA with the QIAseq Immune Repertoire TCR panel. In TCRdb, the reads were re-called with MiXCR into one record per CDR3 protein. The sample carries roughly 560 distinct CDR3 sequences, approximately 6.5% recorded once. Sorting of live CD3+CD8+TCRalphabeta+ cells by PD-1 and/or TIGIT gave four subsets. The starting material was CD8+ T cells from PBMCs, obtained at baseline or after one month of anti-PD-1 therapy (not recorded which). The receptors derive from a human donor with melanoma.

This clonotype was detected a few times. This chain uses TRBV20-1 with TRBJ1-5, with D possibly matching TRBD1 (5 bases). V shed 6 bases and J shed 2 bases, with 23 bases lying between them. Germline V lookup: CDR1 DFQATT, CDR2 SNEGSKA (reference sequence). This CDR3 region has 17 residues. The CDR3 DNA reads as TGCAGTGCCACCGGACAAGGGATCCCCCGAGGCAATCAGCCCCAGCATTTT. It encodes CSATGQGIPRGNQPQHF.

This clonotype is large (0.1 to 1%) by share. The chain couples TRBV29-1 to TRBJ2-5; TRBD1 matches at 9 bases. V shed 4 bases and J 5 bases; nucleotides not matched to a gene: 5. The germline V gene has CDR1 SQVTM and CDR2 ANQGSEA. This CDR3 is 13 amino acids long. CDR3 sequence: CSVGQGVGETQYF. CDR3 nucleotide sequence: TGCAGCGTTGGACAGGGGGTAGGGGAGACCCAGTACTTC.

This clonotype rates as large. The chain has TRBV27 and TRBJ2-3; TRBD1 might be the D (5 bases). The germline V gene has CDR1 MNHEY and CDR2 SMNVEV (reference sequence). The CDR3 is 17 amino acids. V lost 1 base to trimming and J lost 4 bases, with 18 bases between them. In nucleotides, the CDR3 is TGTGCCAGCAGTTTATTGGCCACGGGTGGGGCGGCAGATACGCAGTATTTT. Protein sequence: CASSLLATGGAADTQYF.

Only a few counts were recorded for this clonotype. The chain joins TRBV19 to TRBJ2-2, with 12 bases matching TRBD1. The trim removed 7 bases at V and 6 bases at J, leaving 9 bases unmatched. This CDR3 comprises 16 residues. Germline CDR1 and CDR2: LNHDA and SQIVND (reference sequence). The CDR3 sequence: CASTSPGTGGSGELFF. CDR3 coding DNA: TGTGCCAGTACTTCCCCCGGGACAGGGGGCTCCGGGGAGCTGTTTTTT.

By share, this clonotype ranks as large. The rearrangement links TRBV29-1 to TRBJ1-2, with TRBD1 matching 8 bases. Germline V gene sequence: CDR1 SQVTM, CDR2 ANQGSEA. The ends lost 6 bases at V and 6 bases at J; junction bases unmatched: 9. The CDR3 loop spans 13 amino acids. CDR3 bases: TGCAGCGTACCGAGACAGGGGCCGGATGGCTACACCTTC. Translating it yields CSVPRQGPDGYTF. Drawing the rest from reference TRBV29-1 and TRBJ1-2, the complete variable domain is SAVISQKPSRDICQRGTSLTIQCQVDSQVTMMFWYRQQPGQSLTLIATANQGSEATYESGFVIDKFPISRPNLTFSTLTVSNMSPEDSSIYLCSVPRQGPDGYTFGSGTRLTVV.

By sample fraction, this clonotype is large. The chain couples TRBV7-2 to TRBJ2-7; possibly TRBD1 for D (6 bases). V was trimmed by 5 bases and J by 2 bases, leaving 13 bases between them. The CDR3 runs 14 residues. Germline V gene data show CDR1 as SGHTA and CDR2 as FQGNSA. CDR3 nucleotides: TGTGCCAGCAGCCGTGGGCAGGGGACCTACGAGCAGTACTTC. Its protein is CASSRGQGTYEQYF. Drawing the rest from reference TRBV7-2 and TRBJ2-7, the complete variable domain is GAGVSQSPSNKVTEKGKDVELRCDPISGHTALYWYRQSLGQGLEFLIYFQGNSAPDKSGLPSDRFSAERTGGSVSTLTIQRTQQEDSAVYLCASSRGQGTYEQYFGPGTRLTVT.

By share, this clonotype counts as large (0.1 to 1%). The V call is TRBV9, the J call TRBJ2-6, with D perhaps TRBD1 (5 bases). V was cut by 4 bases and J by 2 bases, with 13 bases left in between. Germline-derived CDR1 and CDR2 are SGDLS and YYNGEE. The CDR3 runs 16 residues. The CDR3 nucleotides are TGTGCCAGCAGCCCCAATCAAGGGGCTGGGGCCAACGTCCTGACTTTC. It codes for CASSPNQGAGANVLTF.

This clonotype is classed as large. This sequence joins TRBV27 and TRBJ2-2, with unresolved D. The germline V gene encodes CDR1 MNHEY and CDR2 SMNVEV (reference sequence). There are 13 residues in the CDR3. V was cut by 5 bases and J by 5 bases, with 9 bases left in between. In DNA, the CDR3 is TGTGCCAGCAGTCGTCCGGTGACCGGGGAGCTGTTTTTT. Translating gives CASSRPVTGELFF.